This T cell receptor (beta chain) was sequenced during a study of cytomegalovirus exposure and HLA in healthy donors. Findings of the study overall: TCR beta sequences reportedly predicted the HLA-A and HLA-B alleles of most subjects accurately.

PCR used 60 Vbeta primers and 13 Jbeta primers. Method: immunoSEQ multiplex PCR; TCRdb's copy keeps in-frame clones and lacks some. The repertoire includes roughly 100,000 clones, 70% to 85% of them detected once, and 3.5% to 4% sits in the top ten. In regard to this clone: Its antigen is as yet unknown.

V was clipped by 1 base and J by 5 bases, with 9 bases between them. CDR3 length: 14 amino acids. In germline, CDR1 is SEHNR, CDR2 FQNEAQ (reference sequence). The V call is TRBV7-9, the J call TRBJ1-5; the D is unclear. Sequences were obtained from PBMCs. This sequence originates from a man aged 60 to 69 in good health and CMV-seronegative. The chain's CDR3 is CASSLGADHQPQHF. DNA of the CDR3: TGTGCCAGCAGCTTAGGGGCAGACCATCAGCCCCAGCATTTT.